Shown below are 9 T cell receptor beta chains from a single sample sequenced in a study of regulatory T cells in long-lasting Graves disease. As to time point: newly diagnosed GD, antithyroid drugs for less than 3 months. RNA extracted from PBMCs served as the sequencing template. Libraries of TCR beta came from iRepertoire HTBI primers plus Arm-PCR of CDR3 regions. TCRdb processed the multiplex PCR reads anew with MiXCR; each CDR3 protein has one entry. This sample has about 380,000 distinct CDR3 sequences; around 16% occur once, and the top ten carry roughly 20%. Specimen: peripheral blood mononuclear cells (PBMCs), collected at new diagnosis, from a patient treated with antithyroid drugs. The receptors shown here come from a female donor with Graves disease.

This clonotype was recorded at least ten times. The V call is TRBV27, the J call TRBJ2-7; TRBD2 matches at 11 bases. Germline CDR1 is MNHEY and CDR2 is SMNVEV (reference sequence). CDR3 length equals 15 residues. The junction had 4 bases not matched to a gene; V was cut back by 5 bases and J by 1 base. The CDR3 protein is CASSISGRASYEQYF. In nucleotides, the CDR3 is TGTGCCAGCAGTATTAGCGGGAGGGCGTCCTACGAGCAGTACTTC.

On this clonotype: A clone one base away is much larger, so this may be a read error. The rearrangement links TRBV28 to TRBJ1-1; D not certain. V was shortened by 11 bases and J by 0 bases, with 13 bases between the two germline ends. The length of the CDR3 is 13 residues. Germline-derived CDR1 and CDR2 are MDHEN and SYDVKM. The CDR3 sequence: CAGSVTLNTEAFF. The CDR3 bases are TGTGCCGGCTCGGTTACCCTGAACACTGAAGCTTTCTTT.

This clonotype was observed many times. V is TRBV20-1 and J is TRBJ2-3; TRBD2 aligns across 9 bases. J was trimmed by 6 bases and V by 6 bases; bases with no gene match: 16. Germline CDR1 and CDR2: DFQATT and SNEGSKA (reference sequence). The CDR3 runs to 16 residues. The CDR3 sequence is CSAPTGASGIADTQYF. CDR3 nucleotide sequence: TGCAGTGCCCCTACCGGTGCTAGCGGGATAGCGGATACGCAGTATTTT.

This clonotype was counted at least ten times. The rearrangement uses TRBV9 and TRBJ2-5; perhaps TRBD1 as D (5 bases). Germline V gene data show CDR1 as SGDLS and CDR2 as YYNGEE. Trimming left V 0 bases short and J 4 bases short, with 13 bases between. CDR3 length: 15 residues. The CDR3: CASSVGEWQGETQYF. DNA for the CDR3: TGTGCCAGCAGCGTAGGGGAATGGCAGGGAGAGACCCAGTACTTC.

V is TRBV6-5 and J is TRBJ2-1; no reliable D call. V was cut by 4 bases and J by 6 bases, with 16 bases left in between. The germline V gene encodes CDR1 MNHEY and CDR2 SVGAGI. The CDR3 extends over 15 amino acids. The CDR3 here is CASSLWLGPGNEQFF. The CDR3 DNA follows: TGTGCCAGCAGTTTGTGGCTAGGGCCGGGCAATGAGCAGTTCTTC.

This clonotype was seen many times. V gene TRBV11-2 combines with J gene TRBJ2-1; TRBD1 might be the D (7 bases). Germline V lookup: CDR1 SGHAT, CDR2 FQNNGV. The CDR3 has 17 residues. Trimming cost V 5 bases and J 0 bases, with 17 bases left between them. CDR3 coding DNA: TGTGCCAGCAGCCGACAGGGCCTCGGGGGCTCCTACAATGAGCAGTTCTTC. Encoded protein: CASSRQGLGGSYNEQFF.

This clonotype was seen ten or more times. The J gene is TRBJ1-2, the V gene TRBV6-4; TRBD1 is a possible D gene (5 bases). Trimming took 8 bases from V and 9 from J, leaving 22 bases between them. Germline lookup yields CDR1 MRHNA and CDR2 SNTAGT. The CDR3 has 14 amino acids. CDR3 in DNA: TGTGCCAGCTCGGCTTTATGGGGCAGTATAAGCTACACCTTC. This translates into CASSALWGSISYTF.

This clonotype was picked up many times. The V call is TRBV12-3 or TRBV12-4, the J call TRBJ2-1, with D perhaps being TRBD1 or TRBD2 (6 bases each). The CDR3 spans 14 residues. V was clipped by 3 bases and J by 8 bases, with 14 bases between them. The CDR3 region has the DNA TGTGCCAGCAGTTTCGGGGGCTCGGGCGATGAGCAGTTCTTC. This sequence encodes CASSFGGSGDEQFF.

This clonotype was picked up many times. V gene TRBV12-3 or TRBV12-4 combines with J gene TRBJ2-3; 9 nucleotides align to TRBD2. J was trimmed by 0 bases and V by 8 bases; bases with no gene match: 3. CDR3 length equals 14 residues. The CDR3 region has the DNA TGTGCCAGCCTAACTAGCGGGAGCACAGATACGCAGTATTTT. Translation gives CASLTSGSTDTQYF.